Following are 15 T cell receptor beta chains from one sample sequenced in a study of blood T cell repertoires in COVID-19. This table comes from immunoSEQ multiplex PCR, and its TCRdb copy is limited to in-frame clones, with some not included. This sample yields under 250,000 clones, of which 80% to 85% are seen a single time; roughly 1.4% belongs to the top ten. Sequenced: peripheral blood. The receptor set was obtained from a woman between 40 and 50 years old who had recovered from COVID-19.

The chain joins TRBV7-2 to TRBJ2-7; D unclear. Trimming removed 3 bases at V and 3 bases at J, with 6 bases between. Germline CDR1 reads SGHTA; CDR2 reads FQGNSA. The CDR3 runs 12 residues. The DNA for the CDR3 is TGTGCCAGCAGCTTCTCTTTCTACGAGCAGTACTTC. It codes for CASSFSFYEQYF.

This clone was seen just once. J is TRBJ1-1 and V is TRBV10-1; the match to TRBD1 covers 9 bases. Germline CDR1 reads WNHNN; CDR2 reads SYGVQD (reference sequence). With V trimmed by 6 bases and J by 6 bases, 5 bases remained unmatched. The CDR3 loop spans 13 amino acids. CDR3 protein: CASRGTGLAEAFF. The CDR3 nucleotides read TGCGCCAGCAGGGGGACAGGGTTGGCTGAAGCTTTCTTT.

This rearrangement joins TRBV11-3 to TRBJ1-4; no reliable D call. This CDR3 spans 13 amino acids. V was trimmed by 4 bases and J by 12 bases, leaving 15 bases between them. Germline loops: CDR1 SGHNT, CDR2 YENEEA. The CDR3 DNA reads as TGTGCCAGCAGCTCACACCCCGGAGGAGAACTGTTTTTT. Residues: CASSSHPGGELFF.

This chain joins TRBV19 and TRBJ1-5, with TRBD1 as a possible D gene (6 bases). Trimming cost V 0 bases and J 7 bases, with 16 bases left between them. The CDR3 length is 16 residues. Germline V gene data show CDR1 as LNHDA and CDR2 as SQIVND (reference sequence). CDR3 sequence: CASSIDVTGLWQPQHF. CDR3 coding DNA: TGTGCCAGTAGTATAGACGTCACAGGGTTGTGGCAGCCCCAGCATTTT.

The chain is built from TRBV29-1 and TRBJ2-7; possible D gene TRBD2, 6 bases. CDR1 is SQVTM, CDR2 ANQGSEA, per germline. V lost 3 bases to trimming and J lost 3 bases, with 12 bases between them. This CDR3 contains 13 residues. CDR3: CSVEGGGFYEQYF. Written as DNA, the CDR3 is TGCAGCGTTGAGGGGGGAGGCTTCTACGAGCAGTACTTC.

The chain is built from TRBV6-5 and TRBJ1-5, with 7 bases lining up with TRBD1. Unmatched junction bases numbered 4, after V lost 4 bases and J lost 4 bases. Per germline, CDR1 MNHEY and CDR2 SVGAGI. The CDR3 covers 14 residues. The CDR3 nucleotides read TGTGCCAGCAGTTGGGGACAGACTAATCAGCCCCAGCATTTT. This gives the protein CASSWGQTNQPQHF.

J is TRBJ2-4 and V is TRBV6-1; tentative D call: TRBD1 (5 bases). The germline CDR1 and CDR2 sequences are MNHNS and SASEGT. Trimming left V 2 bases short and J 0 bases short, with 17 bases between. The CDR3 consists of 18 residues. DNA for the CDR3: TGTGCCAGCAGTGAATCGAACAGGCGGACGGGAGCCAAAAACATTCAGTACTTC. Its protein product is CASSESNRRTGAKNIQYF.

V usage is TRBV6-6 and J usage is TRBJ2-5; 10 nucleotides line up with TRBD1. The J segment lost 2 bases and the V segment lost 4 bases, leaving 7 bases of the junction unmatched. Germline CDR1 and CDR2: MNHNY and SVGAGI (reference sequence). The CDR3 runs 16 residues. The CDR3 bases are TGTGCCAGCAGTTTTCCGGGACAGGGGCGTCAAGAGACCCAGTACTTC. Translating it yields CASSFPGQGRQETQYF.

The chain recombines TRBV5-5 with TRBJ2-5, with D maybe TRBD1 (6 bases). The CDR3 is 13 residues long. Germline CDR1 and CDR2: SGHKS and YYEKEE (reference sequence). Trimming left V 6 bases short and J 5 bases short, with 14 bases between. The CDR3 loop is CASIRGSGETQYF. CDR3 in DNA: TGTGCCAGCATAAGGGGGTCTGGGGAGACCCAGTACTTC. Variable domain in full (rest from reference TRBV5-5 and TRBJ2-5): DAGVTQSPTHLIKTRGQQVTLRCSPISGHKSVSWYQQVLGQGPQFIFQYYEKEERGRGNFPDRFSARQFPNYSSELNVNALLLGDSALYLCASIRGSGETQYFGPGTRLLVL.

The CDR3 region has the DNA TGTGCCAGCAGCGCCACAGGGGTTCTTTCACCCCTCCACTTT. This gives the protein CASSATGVLSPLHF. The rearrangement joins TRBV2 to TRBJ1-6; 7 bases agree with TRBD1. V shed 6 bases, J shed 9 bases, and the junction held 8 bases outside the gene matches. This CDR3 comprises 14 residues. Per the germline V gene, CDR1 is SNHLY and CDR2 is FYNNEI.

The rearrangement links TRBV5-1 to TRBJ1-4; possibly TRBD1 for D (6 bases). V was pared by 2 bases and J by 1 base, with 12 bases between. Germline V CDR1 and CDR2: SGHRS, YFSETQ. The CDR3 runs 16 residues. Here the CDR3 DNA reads TGCGCCAGCAGCTTACAGGGCTTTCAAACTAATGAAAAACTGTTTTTT. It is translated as CASSLQGFQTNEKLFF.

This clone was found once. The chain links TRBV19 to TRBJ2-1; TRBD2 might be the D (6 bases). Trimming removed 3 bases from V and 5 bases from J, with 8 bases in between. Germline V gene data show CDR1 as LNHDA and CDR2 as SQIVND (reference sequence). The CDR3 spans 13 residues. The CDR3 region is CASSMWGDNEQFF. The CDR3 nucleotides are TGTGCCAGTAGTATGTGGGGGGACAATGAGCAGTTCTTC.

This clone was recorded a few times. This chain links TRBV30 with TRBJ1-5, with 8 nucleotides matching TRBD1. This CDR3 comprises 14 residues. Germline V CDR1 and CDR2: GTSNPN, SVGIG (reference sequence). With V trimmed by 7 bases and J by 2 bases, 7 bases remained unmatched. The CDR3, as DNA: TGTGCCTACCAAACGACAGGGGGCAATCAGCCCCAGCATTTT. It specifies CAYQTTGGNQPQHF.

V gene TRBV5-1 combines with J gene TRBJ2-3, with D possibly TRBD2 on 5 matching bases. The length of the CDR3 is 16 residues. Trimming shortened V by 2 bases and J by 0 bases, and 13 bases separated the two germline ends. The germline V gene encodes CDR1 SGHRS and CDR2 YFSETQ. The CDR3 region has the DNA TGCGCCAGCAGCTTCGGAAGCGGATCTAGCACAGATACGCAGTATTTT. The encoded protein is CASSFGSGSSTDTQYF.

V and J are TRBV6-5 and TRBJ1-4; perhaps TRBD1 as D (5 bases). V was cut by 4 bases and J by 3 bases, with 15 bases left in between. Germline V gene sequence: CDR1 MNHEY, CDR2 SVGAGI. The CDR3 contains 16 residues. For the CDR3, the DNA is TGTGCCAGCAGTTGGGGTAGCGGGGGGTCTAATGAAAAACTGTTTTTT. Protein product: CASSWGSGGSNEKLFF.